These 5 T cell receptor beta chains were sequenced from one sample in a study of identical twins. TCRdb processed the 5' RACE reads anew with MiXCR; each CDR3 protein has one entry. The sample records hundreds of thousands of distinct CDR3 sequences, 6.1% being singletons. Sequencing was carried out using naive T cells sorted from blood. The receptor source for this set is a man aged 18 to 29 in good health.

This clonotype was seen ten or more times. The V gene is TRBV6-1, the J gene TRBJ2-3; D perhaps matches TRBD2 (5 bases). V lost 4 bases to trimming and J lost 4 bases, with 15 bases between them. Germline CDR1 MNHNS, CDR2 SASEGT. The CDR3 sequence is 15 residues long. The CDR3 nucleotides are TGTGCCAGCAGTGGTGGAGGTGGGTGGTCAGATACGCAGTATTTT. This sequence encodes CASSGGGGWSDTQYF.

In this sample, this clonotype turned up a few times. The chain has TRBV7-3 and TRBJ2-3; unclear D gene. This CDR3 has 14 amino acids. The germline V gene has CDR1 SGHTA and CDR2 FQGTGA. V lost 0 bases to trimming and J lost 2 bases, with 6 bases between them. CDR3 amino acids: CASSLTANTDTQYF. The CDR3, as DNA: TGTGCCAGCAGCTTAACCGCCAACACAGATACGCAGTATTTT. Complete variable domain (other parts from reference TRBV7-3 and TRBJ2-3): GAGVSQTPSNKVTEKGKYVELRCDPISGHTALYWYRQSLGQGPEFLIYFQGTGAADDSGLPNDRFFAVRPEGSVSTLKIQRTERGDSAVYLCASSLTANTDTQYFGPGTRLTVL.

This clonotype was seen more than once but under ten times. The genes are TRBV18 and TRBJ2-7, with TRBD1 matching 8 bases. The CDR3 totals 15 residues. V gave up 2 bases and J gave up 3 bases; unmatched junction bases: 6. CDR1 and CDR2 (germline): KGHSH, LQKENI. The CDR3 loop reads CASSPRQGSNYEQYV. The DNA of the CDR3 is TGTGCCAGCTCACCAAGACAGGGGTCCAACTACGAGCAGTACGTC.

This clonotype was seen repeatedly, ten times or more. The V and J genes are TRBV20-1 and TRBJ2-1; D gene unclear. Trimming took off 6 bases at V and 4 bases at J, with 19 bases between the two ends. The CDR3 is 15 residues long. CDR1 DFQATT and CDR2 SNEGSKA come from the germline V gene (reference sequence). The CDR3 DNA reads TGCAGTGCCGGAGCCCCGAGACCCCAATACAATGAGCAGTTCTTC. It is translated as CSAGAPRPQYNEQFF.

The chain couples TRBV2 to TRBJ2-7; TRBD2 aligns across 11 bases. This CDR3 is built from 16 residues. The ends lost 8 bases at V and 0 bases at J; junction bases unmatched: 9. The germline CDR1 and CDR2 sequences are SNHLY and FYNNEI. CDR3 nucleotides: TGTGCCAGCCTGACTAGCGGGGTGGCGAGCTCCTACGAGCAGTACGTC. It yields the protein CASLTSGVASSYEQYV.